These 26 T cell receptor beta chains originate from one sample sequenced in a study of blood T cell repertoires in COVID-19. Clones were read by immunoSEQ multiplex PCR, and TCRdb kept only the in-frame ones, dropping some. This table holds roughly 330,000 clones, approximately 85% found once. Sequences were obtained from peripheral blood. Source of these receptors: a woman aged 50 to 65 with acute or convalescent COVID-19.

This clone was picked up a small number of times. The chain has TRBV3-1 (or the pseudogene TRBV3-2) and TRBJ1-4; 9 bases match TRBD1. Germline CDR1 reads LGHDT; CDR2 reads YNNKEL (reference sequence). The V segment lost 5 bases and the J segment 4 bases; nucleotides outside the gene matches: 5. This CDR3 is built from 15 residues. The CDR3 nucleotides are TGTGCCAGCAGCGACCGGGACAGGGATAATGAAAAACTGTTTTTT. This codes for CASSDRDRDNEKLFF.

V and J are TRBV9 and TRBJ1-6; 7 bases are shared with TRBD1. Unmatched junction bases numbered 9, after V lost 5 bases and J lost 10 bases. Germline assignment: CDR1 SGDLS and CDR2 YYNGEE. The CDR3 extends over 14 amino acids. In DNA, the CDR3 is TGTGCCAGCAGTACTACAGGGGATGGATCACCCCTCCACTTT. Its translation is CASSTTGDGSPLHF.

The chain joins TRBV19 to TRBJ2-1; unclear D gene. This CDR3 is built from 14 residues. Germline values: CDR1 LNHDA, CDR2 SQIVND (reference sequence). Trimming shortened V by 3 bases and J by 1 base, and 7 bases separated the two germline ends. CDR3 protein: CASSMPQSYNEQFF. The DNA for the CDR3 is TGTGCCAGTAGTATGCCCCAGTCCTACAATGAGCAGTTCTTC.

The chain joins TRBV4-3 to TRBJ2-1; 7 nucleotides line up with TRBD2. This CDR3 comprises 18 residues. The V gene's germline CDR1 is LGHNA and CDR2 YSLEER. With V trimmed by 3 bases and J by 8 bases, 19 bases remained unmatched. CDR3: CASSQARGGRAWIDEQFF. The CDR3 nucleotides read TGCGCCAGCAGCCAGGCGCGGGGAGGGAGGGCCTGGATAGATGAGCAGTTCTTC.

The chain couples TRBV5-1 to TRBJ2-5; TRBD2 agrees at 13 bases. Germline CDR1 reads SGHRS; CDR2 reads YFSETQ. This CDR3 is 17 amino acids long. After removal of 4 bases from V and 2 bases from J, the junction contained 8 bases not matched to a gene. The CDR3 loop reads CASSLELAGGWQETQYF. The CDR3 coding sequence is TGCGCCAGCAGCCTGGAACTAGCGGGAGGGTGGCAAGAGACCCAGTACTTC. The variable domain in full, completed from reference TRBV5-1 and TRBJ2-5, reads KAGVTQTPRYLIKTRGQQVTLSCSPISGHRSVSWYQQTPGQGLQFLFEYFSETQRNKGNFPGRFSGRQFSNSRSEMNVSTLELGDSALYLCASSLELAGGWQETQYFGPGTRLLVL.

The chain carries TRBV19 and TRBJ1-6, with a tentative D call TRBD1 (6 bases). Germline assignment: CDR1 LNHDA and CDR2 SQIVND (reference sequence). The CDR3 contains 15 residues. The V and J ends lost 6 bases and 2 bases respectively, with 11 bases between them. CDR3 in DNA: TGTGCCAGTAGCCAGGGGTTCACCTATAATTCACCCCTCCACTTT. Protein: CASSQGFTYNSPLHF.

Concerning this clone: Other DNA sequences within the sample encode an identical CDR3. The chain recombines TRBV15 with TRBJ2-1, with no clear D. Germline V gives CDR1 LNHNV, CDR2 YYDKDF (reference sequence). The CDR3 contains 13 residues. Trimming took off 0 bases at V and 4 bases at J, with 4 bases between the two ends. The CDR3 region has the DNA TGTGCCACCAGCAGAGACAGATACAATGAGCAGTTCTTC. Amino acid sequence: CATSRDRYNEQFF.

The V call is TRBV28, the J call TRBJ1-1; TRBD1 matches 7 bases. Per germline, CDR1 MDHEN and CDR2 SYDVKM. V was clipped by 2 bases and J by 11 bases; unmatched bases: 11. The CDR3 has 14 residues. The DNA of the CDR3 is TGTGCCAGCAGTTTAAATGGCAGGGGGTTGAAGGCTTTCTTT. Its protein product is CASSLNGRGLKAFF.

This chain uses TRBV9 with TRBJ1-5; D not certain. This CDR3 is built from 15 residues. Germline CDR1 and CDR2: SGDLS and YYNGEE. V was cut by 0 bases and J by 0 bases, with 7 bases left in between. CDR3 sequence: CASSVDGSSNQPQHF. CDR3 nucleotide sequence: TGTGCCAGCAGCGTAGACGGGAGTAGCAATCAGCCCCAGCATTTT.

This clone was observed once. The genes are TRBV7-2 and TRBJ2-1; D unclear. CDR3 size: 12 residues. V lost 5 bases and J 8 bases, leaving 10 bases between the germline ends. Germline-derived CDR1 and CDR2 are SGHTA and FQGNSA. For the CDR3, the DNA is TGTGCCAGCAGCCCCCGGTTAGATGAGCAGTTCTTC. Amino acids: CASSPRLDEQFF.

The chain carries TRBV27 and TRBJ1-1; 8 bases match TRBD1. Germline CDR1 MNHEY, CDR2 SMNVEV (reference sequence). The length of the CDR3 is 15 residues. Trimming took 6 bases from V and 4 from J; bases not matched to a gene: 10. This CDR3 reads CASRRNYRGGTEAFF. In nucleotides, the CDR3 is TGTGCCAGCAGGAGAAACTACAGGGGGGGCACTGAAGCTTTCTTT.

CDR3 nucleotide sequence: TGTGCCAGCAGTGCGGTGACTAGCGGGAGTAATGAGCAGTTCTTC. It yields the protein CASSAVTSGSNEQFF. The chain combines TRBV2 with TRBJ2-1, with 12 bases identical to TRBD2. The germline V gene encodes CDR1 SNHLY and CDR2 FYNNEI. The V and J ends lost 4 bases and 7 bases, in that order; junction bases with no gene match: 5. The length of the CDR3 is 15 residues.

The CDR3 loop is CASSRPGGDGTEAFF. CDR3 in DNA: TGTGCCAGCAGCAGACCGGGGGGGGATGGCACTGAAGCTTTCTTT. V and J are TRBV28 and TRBJ1-1, with D perhaps matching TRBD1 (5 bases). V was trimmed by 6 bases and J by 4 bases, leaving 18 bases between them. The CDR3 is made up of 15 amino acids. CDR1 MDHEN and CDR2 SYDVKM come from the germline V gene.

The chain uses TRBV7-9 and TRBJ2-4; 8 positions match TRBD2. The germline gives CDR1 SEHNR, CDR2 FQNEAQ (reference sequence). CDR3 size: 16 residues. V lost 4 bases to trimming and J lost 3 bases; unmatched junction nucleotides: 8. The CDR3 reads CASSSWTSTNKNIQYF. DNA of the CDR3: TGTGCCAGCAGCTCCTGGACTAGCACCAACAAAAACATTCAGTACTTC.

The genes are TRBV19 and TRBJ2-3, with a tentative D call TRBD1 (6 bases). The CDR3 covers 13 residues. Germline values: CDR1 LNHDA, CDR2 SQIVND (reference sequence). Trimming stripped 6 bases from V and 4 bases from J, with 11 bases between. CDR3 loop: CASSTGGADTQYF. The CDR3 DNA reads TGTGCCAGTAGCACTGGGGGCGCAGATACGCAGTATTTT.

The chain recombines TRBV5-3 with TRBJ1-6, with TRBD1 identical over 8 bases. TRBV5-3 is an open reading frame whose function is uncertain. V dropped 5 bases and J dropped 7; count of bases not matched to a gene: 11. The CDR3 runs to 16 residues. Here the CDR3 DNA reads TGTGCCAGAAGTCCTCAGGGGGCCATAGAGAATTCACCCCTCCACTTT. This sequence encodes CARSPQGAIENSPLHF.

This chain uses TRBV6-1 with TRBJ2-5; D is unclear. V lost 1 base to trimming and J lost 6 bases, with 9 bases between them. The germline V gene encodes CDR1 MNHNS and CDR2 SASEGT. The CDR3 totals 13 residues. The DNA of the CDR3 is TGTGCCAGCAGTGAAGTGAGGCAGCAGACCCAGTACTTC. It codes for CASSEVRQQTQYF.

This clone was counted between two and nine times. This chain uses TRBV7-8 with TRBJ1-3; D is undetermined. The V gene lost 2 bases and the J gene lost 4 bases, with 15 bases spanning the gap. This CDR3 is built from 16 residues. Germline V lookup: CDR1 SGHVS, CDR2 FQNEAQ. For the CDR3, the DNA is TGTGCCAGCAGCTTATATGGGAGATCGGGGGGAAACACCATATATTTT. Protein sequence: CASSLYGRSGGNTIYF.

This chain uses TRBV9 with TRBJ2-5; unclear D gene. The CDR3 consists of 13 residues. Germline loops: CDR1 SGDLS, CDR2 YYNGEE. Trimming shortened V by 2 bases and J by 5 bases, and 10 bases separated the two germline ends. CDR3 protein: CASSVANGETQYF. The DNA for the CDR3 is TGTGCCAGCAGCGTCGCCAACGGGGAGACCCAGTACTTC.

CDR3 in amino acids: CSASPFEDSSYNSPLHF. The CDR3 DNA sequence: TGCAGTGCTAGTCCTTTCGAGGACAGCTCCTATAATTCACCCCTCCACTTT. The genes are TRBV20-1 and TRBJ1-6; TRBD1 is a possible D gene (6 bases). This CDR3 comprises 17 residues. Germline V gene data show CDR1 as DFQATT and CDR2 as SNEGSKA (reference sequence). The ends were cut back, 3 bases at V and 0 bases at J, with 15 bases in the middle.

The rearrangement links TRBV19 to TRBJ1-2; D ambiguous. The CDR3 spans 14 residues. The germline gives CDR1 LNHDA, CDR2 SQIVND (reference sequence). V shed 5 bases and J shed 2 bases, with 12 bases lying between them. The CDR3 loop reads CASSPGDPNYGYTF. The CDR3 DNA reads TGTGCCAGTAGTCCCGGGGATCCGAACTATGGCTACACCTTC.

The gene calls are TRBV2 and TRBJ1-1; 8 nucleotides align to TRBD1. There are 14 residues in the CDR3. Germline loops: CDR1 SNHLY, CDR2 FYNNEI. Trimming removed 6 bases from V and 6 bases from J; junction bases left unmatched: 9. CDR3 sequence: CASSLGQGKSEAFF. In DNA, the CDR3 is TGTGCCAGCAGCCTAGGACAGGGAAAGTCTGAAGCTTTCTTT. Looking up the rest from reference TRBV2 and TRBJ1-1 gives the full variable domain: EPEVTQTPSHQVTQMGQEVILRCVPISNHLYFYWYRQILGQKVEFLVSFYNNEISEKSEIFDDQFSVERPDGSNFTLKIRSTKLEDSAMYFCASSLGQGKSEAFFGQGTRLTVV.

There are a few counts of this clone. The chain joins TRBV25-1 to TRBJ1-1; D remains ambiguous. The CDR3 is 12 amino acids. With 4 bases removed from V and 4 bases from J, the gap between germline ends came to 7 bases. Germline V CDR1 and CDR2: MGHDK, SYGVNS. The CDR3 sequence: CASSVRGTEAFF. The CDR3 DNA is TGTGCCAGCAGTGTGCGGGGCACTGAAGCTTTCTTT.

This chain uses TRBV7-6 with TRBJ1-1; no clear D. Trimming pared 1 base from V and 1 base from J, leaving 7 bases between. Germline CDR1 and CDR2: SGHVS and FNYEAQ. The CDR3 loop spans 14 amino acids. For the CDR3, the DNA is TGTGCCAGCAGCTTAGAGAGAGGGAACACTGAAGCTTTCTTT. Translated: CASSLERGNTEAFF.

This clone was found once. CDR3 in amino acids: CASSGAGDRGTYEQYF. The CDR3 nucleotides are TGTGCCAGCAGTGGTGCTGGGGACAGGGGTACCTACGAGCAGTACTTC. This chain joins TRBV6-6 and TRBJ2-7; 10 bases are shared with TRBD1. The CDR3 runs 16 residues. CDR1 and CDR2 from the germline V gene are MNHNY and SVGAGI (reference sequence). V lost 5 bases and J lost 2; bases outside the gene matches: 9.

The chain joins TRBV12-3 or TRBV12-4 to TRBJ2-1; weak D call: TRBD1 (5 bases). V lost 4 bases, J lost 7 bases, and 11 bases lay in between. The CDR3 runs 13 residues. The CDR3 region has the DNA TGTGCCAGCAGTTGGACATCGAGGAATGAGCAGTTCTTC. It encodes CASSWTSRNEQFF.